A selection of T cell receptor beta chains follows, all from one sample in a study of a mutant IDH1 vaccine in newly diagnosed glioma. Their specific antigens are unknown. Method: immunoSEQ multiplex PCR; TCRdb's copy keeps in-frame clones and lacks some. Seen here are about 51,000 clones, roughly 78% observed once, and the top ten hold 1.8%. The material was PBMCs, obtained from a glioma patient whose treatment included an IDH1 peptide vaccine. These TCRs come from a woman aged 40 to 50 with glioma. Both conserved end residues are trimmed from each CDR3.

>TRBV5-5|TRBJ1-2
ASSFSSPYGYT
>TRBV7-9|TRBJ1-5
ASSWDGNQPQH
>TRBV5-6|TRBJ1-5
ASSFQGGQPQH
>TRBV19|TRBJ1-2
ASRGQGADGYT
>TRBV2|TRBJ1-2
ASSLKVQGGYT
>TRBV4-1|TRBJ1-6
ASSQGALSRSPLH
>TRBV19|TRBJ2-5
ASNRQGETQY
>TRBV19|TRBJ2-5
ASSIGNSGGETQY
>TRBV10-1|TRBJ1-1
ATSRDNTEAF
>TRBV19|TRBJ1-6
ASSITQVGSPLH
>TRBV30|TRBJ2-1
AWSVLGRGEQF
>TRBV6-6|TRBJ2-1
ASEASGYNEQF
>TRBV29-1|TRBJ1-3
SVGESSGNTIY
>TRBV5-1|TRBJ2-3
ASSFSGVITDTQY
>TRBV6-1|TRBJ2-7
ASSDPYEQY
>TRBV7-2|TRBJ2-1
ASSGSGGLYNEQF
>TRBV5-1|TRBJ1-1
ASSWYTNTEAF
>TRBV5-1|TRBJ1-2
ASSTAGVLGGYT
>TRBV7-9|TRBJ1-1
ASSLHRGLSKMNTEAF
>TRBV5-6|TRBJ2-3
ASSVGLAAFTDTQY
>TRBV10-1|TRBJ2-1
ASSEGLGLSYNEQF
>TRBV7-2|TRBJ1-6
ASSLGPGRSSYNSPLH
>TRBV6-5|TRBJ1-2
ASSYSIDNYGYT
>TRBV29-1|TRBJ1-1
SVSQVAGTEAF
>TRBV14|TRBJ2-7
ASSQGPGGFYEQY
>TRBV5-8|TRBJ1-5
ASSLAEKGNQPQH
>TRBV19|TRBJ1-2
ASTGQNPFYGYT
>TRBV25-1|TRBJ1-4
ASSTLRPYEKLF
>TRBV5-1|TRBJ1-5
ASSFDSINQPQH
>TRBV6-1|TRBJ2-1
ASSDRPWQF
>TRBV7-8|TRBJ2-3
ASSLDRAGGVDTQY
>TRBV15|TRBJ2-5
ATSSPGGTGRETQY
>TRBV11-2|TRBJ2-5
ASSSVLGEETQY
>TRBV5-1|TRBJ2-7
ASRLNSGSLEQY
>TRBV7-6|TRBJ1-5
ASSTAEEQPQH